The 11 T cell receptor beta chains below were found in one sample sequenced in a study of blood T cells in healthy people across ages. A sample-barcoded 5' primer and a J-beta primer mix were used in a second PCR of roughly 7 to 11 cycles. A single record per CDR3 protein comes from TCRdb applying MiXCR to the 5' RACE reads. In the table there are around 940,000 distinct CDR3 sequences, just over 50% of which are singletons. The sequencing input was blood. Every receptor here comes from a woman aged 55 to 70 in good health.

This chain links TRBV7-2 with TRBJ2-4; a possible D gene is TRBD2 (5 bases). CDR1 and CDR2 from the germline V gene are SGHTA and FQGNSA. V was clipped by 5 bases and J by 13 bases, with 30 bases between them. CDR3 length: 17 amino acids. CDR3 in amino acids: CASSPPGVSHALREQYF. The CDR3 DNA sequence: TGTGCCAGCAGCCCCCCCGGGGTTTCCCATGCACTGAGGGAGCAGTACTTC.

Here the CDR3 reads CASSGNSGTKNTGELFF. Here the CDR3 DNA reads TGTGCCAGCAGCGGTAATTCCGGGACAAAGAACACCGGGGAGCTGTTTTTT. The V gene is TRBV7-2, the J gene TRBJ2-2, with D perhaps matching TRBD1 (6 bases). Germline CDR1 SGHTA, CDR2 FQGNSA. The CDR3 loop spans 17 amino acids. The V end was cut by 5 bases, the J end by 1 base, with 17 bases between.

The V gene is TRBV28, the J gene TRBJ2-5; 9 bases line up with TRBD2. The CDR3 sequence is 15 residues long. Germline V CDR1 and CDR2: MDHEN, SYDVKM. Trimming took 2 bases from V and 4 from J; bases not matched to a gene: 5. The CDR3 nucleotides read TGTGCCAGCAGTTTACCACTAGCGGGTATAGAGACCCAGTACTTC. It encodes CASSLPLAGIETQYF. The full variable domain, with the rest looked up from reference TRBV28 and TRBJ2-5, is DVKVTQSSRYLVKRTGEKVFLECVQDMDHENMFWYRQDPGLGLRLIYFSYDVKMKEKGDIPEGYSVSREKKERFSLILESASTNQTSMYLCASSLPLAGIETQYFGPGTRLLVL.

J is TRBJ2-7 and V is TRBV7-8; 9 bases align to TRBD1. Germline assignment: CDR1 SGHVS and CDR2 FQNEAQ. After removal of 3 bases from V and 6 bases from J, the junction contained 6 bases not matched to a gene. The CDR3 spans 14 residues. Here the CDR3 reads CASSFAGQGSEQYF. The DNA for the CDR3 is TGTGCCAGCAGCTTTGCGGGACAGGGTTCCGAGCAGTACTTC.

V usage is TRBV20-1 and J usage is TRBJ2-7; 16 positions agree with TRBD2. Germline V gene data show CDR1 as DFQATT and CDR2 as SNEGSKA (reference sequence). This CDR3 comprises 15 residues. V was pared by 6 bases and J by 7 bases, with 9 bases of the junction left unmatched. This CDR3 reads CSADYGTSGRGEQYF. The CDR3 DNA is TGCAGTGCAGATTACGGGACTAGCGGGAGGGGTGAGCAGTACTTC.

The J gene is TRBJ2-5, the V gene TRBV4-3, with D possibly matching TRBD2 (5 bases). Germline V gene data show CDR1 as LGHNA and CDR2 as YSLEER. V lost 0 bases, J lost 1 base, and 9 bases lay in between. The CDR3 extends over 15 amino acids. CDR3 DNA: TGCGCCAGCAGCCAAGATTTAGCGCCCCAAGAGACCCAGTACTTC. Residues: CASSQDLAPQETQYF.

The chain recombines TRBV7-2 with TRBJ1-1, with D perhaps TRBD1 (6 bases). Germline loops: CDR1 SGHTA, CDR2 FQGNSA. Trimming stripped 4 bases from V and 5 bases from J, with 14 bases between. The CDR3 contains 14 residues. CDR3 in amino acids: CASSSTQGITEAFF. The CDR3 nucleotides are TGTGCCAGCAGCTCAACACAGGGTATAACTGAAGCTTTCTTT.

This clonotype occurred a few times. The chain has TRBV4-3 and TRBJ2-3; TRBD2 aligns across 7 bases. The CDR3 runs to 19 residues. Trimming at V came to 0 bases and at J to 2 bases, leaving 14 bases not matched to a gene. Germline V gives CDR1 LGHNA, CDR2 YSLEER. The CDR3 DNA sequence: TGCGCCAGCAGCCAAGATCTAGCGGCAGGCGAGGGGCCCACAGATACGCAGTATTTT. Amino acids: CASSQDLAAGEGPTDTQYF.

This clonotype has more than one count but fewer than ten. V gene TRBV4-2 combines with J gene TRBJ2-7; no clear D. Germline CDR1 is LGHNA and CDR2 is YNFKEQ. There are 13 residues in the CDR3. The ends were cut back, 0 bases at V and 5 bases at J, with 8 bases in the middle. The CDR3 DNA sequence: TGTGCCAGCAGCCAAGACCGTCTCCACGAGCAGTACTTC. Translating gives CASSQDRLHEQYF.

A few counts support this clonotype. The chain couples TRBV7-2 to TRBJ2-4; possible D gene TRBD1, 6 bases. CDR3 length equals 16 residues. V was cut by 6 bases and J by 2 bases, with 17 bases left in between. The germline V gene encodes CDR1 SGHTA and CDR2 FQGNSA. The CDR3 DNA is TGTGCCAGCAGATTTAGTAGGGGGACCACCAAAAACATTCAGTACTTC. Protein: CASRFSRGTTKNIQYF.

This clonotype has a handful of counts. The chain links TRBV15 to TRBJ2-1; weak D call: TRBD2 (6 bases). The J call may be mistaken, given a closer DNA end match to TRBJ2-7. The CDR3 runs to 17 residues. Germline loops: CDR1 LNHNV, CDR2 YYDKDF (reference sequence). This chain's CDR3 is CATSRSPGGSSYNEQYF. The CDR3 region has the DNA TGTGCCACCAGCAGATCGCCCGGGGGAAGCTCCTACAATGAGCAGTACTTC.